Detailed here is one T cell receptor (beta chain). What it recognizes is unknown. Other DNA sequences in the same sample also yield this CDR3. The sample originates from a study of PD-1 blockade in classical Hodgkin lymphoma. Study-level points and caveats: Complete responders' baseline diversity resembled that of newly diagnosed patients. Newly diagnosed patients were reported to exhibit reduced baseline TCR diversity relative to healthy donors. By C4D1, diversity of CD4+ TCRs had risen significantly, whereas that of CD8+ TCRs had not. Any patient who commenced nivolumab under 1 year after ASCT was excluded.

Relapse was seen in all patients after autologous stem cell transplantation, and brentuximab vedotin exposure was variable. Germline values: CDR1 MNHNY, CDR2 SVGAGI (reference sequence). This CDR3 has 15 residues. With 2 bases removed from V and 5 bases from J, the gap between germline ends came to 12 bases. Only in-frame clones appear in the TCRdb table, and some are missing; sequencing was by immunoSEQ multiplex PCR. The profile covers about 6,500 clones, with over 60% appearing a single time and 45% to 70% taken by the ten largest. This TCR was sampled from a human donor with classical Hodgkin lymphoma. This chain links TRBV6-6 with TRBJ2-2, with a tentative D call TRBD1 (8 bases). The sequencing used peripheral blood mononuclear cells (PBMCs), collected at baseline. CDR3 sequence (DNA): TGTGCCAGCAGTTACGGACAGGGAGGGACCGGGGAGCTGTTTTTT. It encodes CASSYGQGGTGELFF.